These 6 T cell receptor beta chains came from one sample sequenced in a study of blood T cell repertoires in COVID-19. The table came from immunoSEQ multiplex PCR; TCRdb's copy has only in-frame clones and leaves some out. This sample has about 75,000 clones; around 90% occur once, and the top ten carry 6.9%. The specimen sequenced was peripheral blood. The receptors derive from a human donor in a cohort sampled during active COVID-19.

This chain uses TRBV6-1 with TRBJ2-7, with 7 positions matching TRBD2. CDR3 length: 13 residues. Germline trimming cut 3 bases from V and 2 bases from J; bases unmatched to any gene: 1. Looked up from germline, CDR1 is MNHNS and CDR2 is SASEGT. The CDR3 loop is CASSDLAAYEQYF. Here the CDR3 DNA reads TGTGCCAGCAGTGACCTAGCGGCCTACGAGCAGTACTTC.

The V gene is TRBV7-2, the J gene TRBJ2-4; 7 bases map to TRBD1. The V and J ends lost 4 bases and 3 bases, in that order; junction bases with no gene match: 6. CDR3 length: 15 residues. Germline V CDR1 and CDR2: SGHTA, FQGNSA. CDR3 in DNA: TGTGCCAGCAGCTACCCCGGGACAGTCAAAAACATTCAGTACTTC. It codes for CASSYPGTVKNIQYF.

The rearrangement joins TRBV5-8 to TRBJ2-2; maybe TRBD1 (6 bases). V shed 5 bases and J shed 0 bases, with 17 bases lying between them. The CDR3 length is 17 residues. Germline V gene lookup returns CDR1 SGHTS and CDR2 YDEGEE. For the CDR3, the DNA is TGTGCCAGCAGACCTAGCCCAGGGGCAACGAACACCGGGGAGCTGTTTTTT. Encoded protein: CASRPSPGATNTGELFF.

This rearrangement joins TRBV18 to TRBJ1-2, with unresolved D. Germline CDR1 reads KGHSH; CDR2 reads LQKENI. The V gene lost 3 bases and the J gene lost 4 bases, with 12 bases spanning the gap. The CDR3 has 14 residues. The CDR3 DNA is TGTGCCAGCTCACCGAGGGAAGAGAGCTATGGCTACACCTTC. This gives the protein CASSPREESYGYTF.

The gene calls are TRBV7-2 and TRBJ2-5, with TRBD2 as a possible D gene (7 bases). Germline V gives CDR1 SGHTA, CDR2 FQGNSA. V shed 7 bases and J shed 2 bases, with 20 bases lying between them. The CDR3 sequence is 16 residues long. CDR3 nucleotides: TGTGCCAGCACCCTGGGGGGCGGGGGAGTACAAGAGACCCAGTACTTC. Translated, it gives CASTLGGGGVQETQYF.

This clone was recorded once. J is TRBJ1-5 and V is TRBV11-2; D is perhaps TRBD1 (5 bases). V lost 1 base to trimming and J lost 7 bases, with 14 bases between them. The CDR3 contains 15 residues. Germline-derived CDR1 and CDR2 are SGHAT and FQNNGV. Written as DNA, the CDR3 is TGTGCCAGCAGCTTAGGTGCAGGGTTGTGGCAGCCCCAGCATTTT. Its protein product is CASSLGAGLWQPQHF.